The entry that follows covers one T cell receptor (beta chain) sequence. Its specificity is unknown. The sample has other DNA sequences that encode this CDR3 too. Here immunoSEQ multiplex PCR was the method, and the copy in TCRdb shows in-frame clones only, minus some. The table includes 2 million to 2.5 million clones, about 92% detected once. The V gene's germline CDR1 is MDHEN and CDR2 SYDVKM. V lost 2 bases and J lost 0; bases outside the gene matches: 5. The CDR3 spans 16 residues. These data are taken from a study of shared clonotypes between healthy human individuals. General study points: Clonotype sharing across four donors was observed for roughly 5% of naive CD4 clonotypes. Despite large depth, rarefaction showed incomplete sorted-subset sequencing. As a rule, naive subsets had a larger estimated richness than memory subsets.

Sequenced sample: naive CD4+ T cells from PBMCs. This sample's subset: CD45RA+ positively selected. The sequence came from a man between 18 and 35 years old in good health. Some clones in this sample may be carry-over from other donors' samples. This chain links TRBV28 with TRBJ2-7; 9 bases map to TRBD2. The CDR3 sequence: CASSLRSGGLSYEQYF. The CDR3 region has the DNA TGTGCCAGCAGTTTAAGGAGCGGGGGGCTCTCCTACGAGCAGTACTTC.